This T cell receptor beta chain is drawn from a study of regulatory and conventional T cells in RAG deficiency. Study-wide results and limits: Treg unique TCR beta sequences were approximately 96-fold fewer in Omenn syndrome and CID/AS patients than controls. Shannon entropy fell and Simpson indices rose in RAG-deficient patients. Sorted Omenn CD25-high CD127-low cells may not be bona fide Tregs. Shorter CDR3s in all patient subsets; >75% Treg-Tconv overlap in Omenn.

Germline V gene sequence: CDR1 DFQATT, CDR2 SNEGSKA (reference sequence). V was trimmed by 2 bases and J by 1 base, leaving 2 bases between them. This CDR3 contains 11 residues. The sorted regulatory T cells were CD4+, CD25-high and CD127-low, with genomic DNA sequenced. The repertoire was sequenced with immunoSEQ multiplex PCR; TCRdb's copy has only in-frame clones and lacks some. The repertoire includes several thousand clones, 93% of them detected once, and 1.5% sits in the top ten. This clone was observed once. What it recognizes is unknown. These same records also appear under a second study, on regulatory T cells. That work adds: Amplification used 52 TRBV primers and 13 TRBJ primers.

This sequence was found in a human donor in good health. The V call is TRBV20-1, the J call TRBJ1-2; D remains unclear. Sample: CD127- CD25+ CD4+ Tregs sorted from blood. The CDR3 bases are TGCAGTGCTAGACATAACTATGGCTACACCTTC. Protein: CSARHNYGYTF.